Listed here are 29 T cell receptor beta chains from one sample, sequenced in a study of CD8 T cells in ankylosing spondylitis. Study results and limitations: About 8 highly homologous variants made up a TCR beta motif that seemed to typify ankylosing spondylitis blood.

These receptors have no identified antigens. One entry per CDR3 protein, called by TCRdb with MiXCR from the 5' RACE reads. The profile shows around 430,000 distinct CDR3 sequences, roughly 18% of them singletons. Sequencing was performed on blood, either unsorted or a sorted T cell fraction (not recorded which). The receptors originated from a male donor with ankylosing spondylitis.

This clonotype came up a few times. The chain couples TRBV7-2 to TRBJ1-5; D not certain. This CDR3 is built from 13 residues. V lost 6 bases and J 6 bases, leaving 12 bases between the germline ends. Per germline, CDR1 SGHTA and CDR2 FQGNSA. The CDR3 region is CASSDQVSQPQHF. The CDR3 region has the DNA TGTGCCAGCAGTGACCAGGTTTCTCAGCCCCAGCATTTT.

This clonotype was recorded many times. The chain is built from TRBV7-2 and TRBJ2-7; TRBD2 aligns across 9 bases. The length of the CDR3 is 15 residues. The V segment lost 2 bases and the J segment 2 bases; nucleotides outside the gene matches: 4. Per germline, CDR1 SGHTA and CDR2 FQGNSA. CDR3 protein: CASSLTPSGAYEQYF. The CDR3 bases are TGTGCCAGCAGCTTAACTCCTAGCGGGGCCTACGAGCAGTACTTC.

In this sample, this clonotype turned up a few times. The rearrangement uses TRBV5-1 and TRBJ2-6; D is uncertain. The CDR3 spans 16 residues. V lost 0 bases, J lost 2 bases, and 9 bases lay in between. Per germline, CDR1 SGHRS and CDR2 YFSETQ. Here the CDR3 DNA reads TGCGCCAGCAGCTTGGTGGCAACAACTGGGGCCAACGTCCTGACTTTC. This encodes CASSLVATTGANVLTF.

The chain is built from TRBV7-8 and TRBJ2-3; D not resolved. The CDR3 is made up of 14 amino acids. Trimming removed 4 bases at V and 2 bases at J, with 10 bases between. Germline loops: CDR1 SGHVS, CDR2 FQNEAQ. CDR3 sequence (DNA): TGTGCCAGCAGCTCCGGGTCTCCCACAGATACGCAGTATTTT. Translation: CASSSGSPTDTQYF.

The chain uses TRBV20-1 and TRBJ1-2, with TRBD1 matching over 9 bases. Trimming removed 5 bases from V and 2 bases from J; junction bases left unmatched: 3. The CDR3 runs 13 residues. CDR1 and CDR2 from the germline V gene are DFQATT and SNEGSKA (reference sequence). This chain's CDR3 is CSAHRGQNYGYTF. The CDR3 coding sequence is TGCAGTGCTCACAGGGGGCAGAACTATGGCTACACCTTC.

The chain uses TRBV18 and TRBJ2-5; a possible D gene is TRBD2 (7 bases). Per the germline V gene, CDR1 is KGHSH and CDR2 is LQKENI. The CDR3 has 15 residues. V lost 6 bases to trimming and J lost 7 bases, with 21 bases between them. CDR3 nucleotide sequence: TGTGCCAGCTCTTCCGGGACTACCCCACAGGGGACCCAGTACTTC. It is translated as CASSSGTTPQGTQYF.

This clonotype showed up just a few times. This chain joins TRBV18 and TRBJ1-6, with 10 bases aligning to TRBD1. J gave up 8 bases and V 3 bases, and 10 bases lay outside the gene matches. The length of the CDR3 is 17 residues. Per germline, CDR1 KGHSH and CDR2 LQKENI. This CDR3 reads CASSPYTPGTGDSPLHF. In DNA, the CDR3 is TGTGCCAGCTCACCGTACACGCCCGGGACAGGGGATTCACCCCTCCACTTT.

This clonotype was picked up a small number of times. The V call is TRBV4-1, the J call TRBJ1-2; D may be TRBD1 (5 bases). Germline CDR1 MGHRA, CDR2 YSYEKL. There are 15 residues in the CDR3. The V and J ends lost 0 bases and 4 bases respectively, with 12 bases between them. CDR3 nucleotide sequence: TGCGCCAGCAGCCAAGACAGGGCCTCCCCCTATGGCTACACCTTC. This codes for CASSQDRASPYGYTF.

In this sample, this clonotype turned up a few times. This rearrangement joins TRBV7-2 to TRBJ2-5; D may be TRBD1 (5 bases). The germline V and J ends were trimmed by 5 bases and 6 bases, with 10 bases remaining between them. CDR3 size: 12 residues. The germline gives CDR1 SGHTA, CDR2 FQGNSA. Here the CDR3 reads CASSPQGQTQYF. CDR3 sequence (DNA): TGTGCCAGCAGCCCGCAGGGTCAGACCCAGTACTTC.

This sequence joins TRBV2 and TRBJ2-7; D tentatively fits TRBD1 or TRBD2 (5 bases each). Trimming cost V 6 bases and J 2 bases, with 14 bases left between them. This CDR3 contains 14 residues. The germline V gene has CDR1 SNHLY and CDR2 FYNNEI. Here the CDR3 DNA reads TGTGCCAGCAGACGGGACGGGACCCCCTACGAGCAGTACTTC. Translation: CASRRDGTPYEQYF.

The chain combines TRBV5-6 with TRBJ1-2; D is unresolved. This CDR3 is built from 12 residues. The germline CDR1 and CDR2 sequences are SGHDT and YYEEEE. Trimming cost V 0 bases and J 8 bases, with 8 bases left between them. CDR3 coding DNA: TGTGCCAGCAGCTTGGGGGCCATGGGCTACACCTTC. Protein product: CASSLGAMGYTF.

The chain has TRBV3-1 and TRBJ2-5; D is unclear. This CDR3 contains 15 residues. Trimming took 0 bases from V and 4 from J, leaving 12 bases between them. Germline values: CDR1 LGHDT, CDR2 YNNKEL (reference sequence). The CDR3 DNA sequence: TGTGCCAGCAGCCAAGACGGACGACGTGGAGAGACCCAGTACTTC. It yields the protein CASSQDGRRGETQYF.

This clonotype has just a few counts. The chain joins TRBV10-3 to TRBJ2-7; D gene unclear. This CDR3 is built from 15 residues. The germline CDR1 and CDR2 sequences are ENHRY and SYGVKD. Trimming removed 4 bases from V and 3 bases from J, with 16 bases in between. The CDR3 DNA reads TGTGCCATCAGTGCTGGTGGTGGGCTCGGCTACGAGCAGTACTTC. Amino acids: CAISAGGGLGYEQYF.

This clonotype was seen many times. The chain's CDR3 is CASSLHTYEQYF. DNA of the CDR3: TGTGCCAGCAGCTTACACACCTACGAGCAGTACTTC. The chain recombines TRBV12-3 or TRBV12-4 with TRBJ2-7; the D is unclear. The CDR3 totals 12 residues. V was shortened by 6 bases and J by 2 bases, with 8 bases between the two germline ends.

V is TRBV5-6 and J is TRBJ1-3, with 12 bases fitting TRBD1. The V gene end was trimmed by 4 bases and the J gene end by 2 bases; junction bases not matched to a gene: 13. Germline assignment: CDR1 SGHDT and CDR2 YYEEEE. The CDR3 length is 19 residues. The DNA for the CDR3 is TGTGCCAGCAGCACCGGGACAGGGGGCCTGTGGGCTCCTGGAAACACCATATATTTT. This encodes CASSTGTGGLWAPGNTIYF.

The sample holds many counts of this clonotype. CDR3 DNA sequence: TGCAGTGCTAGTCTGCGATGGAGCGATCGGGACAGCTATGGCTACACCTTC. Translation gives CSASLRWSDRDSYGYTF. The chain recombines TRBV20-1 with TRBJ1-2; 7 bases agree with TRBD1. The V gene end was trimmed by 3 bases and the J gene end by 4 bases; junction bases not matched to a gene: 17. The CDR3 runs to 17 residues. Germline lookup yields CDR1 DFQATT and CDR2 SNEGSKA (reference sequence).

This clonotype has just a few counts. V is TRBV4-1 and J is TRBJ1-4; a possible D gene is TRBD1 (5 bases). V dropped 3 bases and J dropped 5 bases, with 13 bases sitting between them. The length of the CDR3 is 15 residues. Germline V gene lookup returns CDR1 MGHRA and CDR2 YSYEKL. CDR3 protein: CASSQVGTQNEKLFF. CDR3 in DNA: TGCGCCAGCAGCCAGGTCGGGACCCAAAATGAAAAACTGTTTTTT.

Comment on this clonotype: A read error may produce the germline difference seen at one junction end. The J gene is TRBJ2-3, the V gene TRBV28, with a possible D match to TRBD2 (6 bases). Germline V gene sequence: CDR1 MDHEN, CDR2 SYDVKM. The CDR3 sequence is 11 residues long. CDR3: CASSSTRDSNF. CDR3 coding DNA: TGTGCCAGCAGTTCAACCCGGGACTCAAATTTT.

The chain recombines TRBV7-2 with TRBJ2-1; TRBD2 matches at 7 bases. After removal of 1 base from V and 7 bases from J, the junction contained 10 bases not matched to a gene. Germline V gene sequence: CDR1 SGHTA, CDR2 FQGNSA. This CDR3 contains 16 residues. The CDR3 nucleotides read TGTGCCAGCAGCTTAGGGGCGGGAGCCCGTACAAATGAGCAGTTCTTC. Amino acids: CASSLGAGARTNEQFF.

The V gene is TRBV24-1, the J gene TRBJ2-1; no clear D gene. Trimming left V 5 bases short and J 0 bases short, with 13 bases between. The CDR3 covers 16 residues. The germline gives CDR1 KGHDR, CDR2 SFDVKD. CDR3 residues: CATSGFAANSYNEQFF. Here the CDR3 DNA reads TGTGCCACCAGTGGTTTTGCGGCGAACTCCTACAATGAGCAGTTCTTC.

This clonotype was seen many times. The DNA of the CDR3 is TGCGCCAGCAGCTTGACGGACAGAAACAATGAGCAGTTCTTC. Encoded protein: CASSLTDRNNEQFF. The rearrangement links TRBV5-1 to TRBJ2-1; D may be TRBD1 (6 bases). Trimming removed 1 base at V and 5 bases at J, with 10 bases between. The CDR3 spans 14 residues. Germline V gene sequence: CDR1 SGHRS, CDR2 YFSETQ.

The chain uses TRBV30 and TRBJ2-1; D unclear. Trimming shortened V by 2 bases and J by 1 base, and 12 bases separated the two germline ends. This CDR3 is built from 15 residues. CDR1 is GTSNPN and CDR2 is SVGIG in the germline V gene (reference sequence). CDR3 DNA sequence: TGTGCCTGGAGTCCTACAGTGGATTCCTACAATGAGCAGTTCTTC. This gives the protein CAWSPTVDSYNEQFF.

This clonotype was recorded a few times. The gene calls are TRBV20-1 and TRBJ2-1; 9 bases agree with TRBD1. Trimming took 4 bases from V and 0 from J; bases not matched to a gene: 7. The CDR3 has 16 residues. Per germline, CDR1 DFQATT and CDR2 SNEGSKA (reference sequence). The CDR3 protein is CSANRDRGGSYNEQFF. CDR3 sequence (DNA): TGCAGTGCTAATCGAGACAGGGGGGGCTCCTACAATGAGCAGTTCTTC.

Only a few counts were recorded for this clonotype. This CDR3 reads CASSHRDRAMGEQFF. Written as DNA, the CDR3 is TGTGCCAGCAGCCACCGGGACAGGGCGATGGGTGAGCAGTTCTTC. The chain recombines TRBV3-1 with TRBJ2-1; TRBD1 matches 9 bases. There are 15 residues in the CDR3. V shed 3 bases and J 9 bases; nucleotides not matched to a gene: 9. Germline assignment: CDR1 LGHDT and CDR2 YNNKEL (reference sequence).

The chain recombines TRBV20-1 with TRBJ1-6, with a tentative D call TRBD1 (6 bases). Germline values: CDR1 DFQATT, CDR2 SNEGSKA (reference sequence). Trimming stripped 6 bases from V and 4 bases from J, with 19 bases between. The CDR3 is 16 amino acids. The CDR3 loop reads CSAQPQGGLYNSPLHF. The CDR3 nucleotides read TGCAGTGCCCAACCACAGGGAGGACTTTATAATTCACCCCTCCACTTT.

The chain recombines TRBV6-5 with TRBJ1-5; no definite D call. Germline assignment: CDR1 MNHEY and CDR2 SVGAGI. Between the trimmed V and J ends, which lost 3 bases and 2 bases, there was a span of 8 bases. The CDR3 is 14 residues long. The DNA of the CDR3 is TGTGCCAGCAGTTATGGGAGGGGCAATCAGCCCCAGCATTTT. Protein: CASSYGRGNQPQHF.

CDR3 in DNA: TGCGCCAGCAGCCAAGATAGGGGAGTGTCTGAAGCTTTCTTT. Protein: CASSQDRGVSEAFF. The J gene is TRBJ1-1, the V gene TRBV4-3; the D gene is possibly TRBD1 (5 bases). The V end lost 0 bases, the J end lost 6 bases, and 11 bases lay between the germline ends. This CDR3 has 14 amino acids. Germline values: CDR1 LGHNA, CDR2 YSLEER.

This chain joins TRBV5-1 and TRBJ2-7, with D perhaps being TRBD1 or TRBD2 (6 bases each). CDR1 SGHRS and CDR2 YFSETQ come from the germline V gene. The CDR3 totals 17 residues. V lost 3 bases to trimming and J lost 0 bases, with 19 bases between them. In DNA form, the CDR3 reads TGCGCCAGCAGCTCCCGAGGGGGGACACGGAGCTCCTACGAGCAGTACTTC. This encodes CASSSRGGTRSSYEQYF.

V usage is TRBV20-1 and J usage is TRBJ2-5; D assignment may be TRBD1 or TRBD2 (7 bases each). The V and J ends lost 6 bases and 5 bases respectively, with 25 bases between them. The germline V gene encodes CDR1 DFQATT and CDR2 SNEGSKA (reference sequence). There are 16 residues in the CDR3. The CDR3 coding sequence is TGCAGTGCCGCCGGATATCGGGCCAGGGGGGGGGAGACCCAGTACTTC. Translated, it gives CSAAGYRARGGETQYF.